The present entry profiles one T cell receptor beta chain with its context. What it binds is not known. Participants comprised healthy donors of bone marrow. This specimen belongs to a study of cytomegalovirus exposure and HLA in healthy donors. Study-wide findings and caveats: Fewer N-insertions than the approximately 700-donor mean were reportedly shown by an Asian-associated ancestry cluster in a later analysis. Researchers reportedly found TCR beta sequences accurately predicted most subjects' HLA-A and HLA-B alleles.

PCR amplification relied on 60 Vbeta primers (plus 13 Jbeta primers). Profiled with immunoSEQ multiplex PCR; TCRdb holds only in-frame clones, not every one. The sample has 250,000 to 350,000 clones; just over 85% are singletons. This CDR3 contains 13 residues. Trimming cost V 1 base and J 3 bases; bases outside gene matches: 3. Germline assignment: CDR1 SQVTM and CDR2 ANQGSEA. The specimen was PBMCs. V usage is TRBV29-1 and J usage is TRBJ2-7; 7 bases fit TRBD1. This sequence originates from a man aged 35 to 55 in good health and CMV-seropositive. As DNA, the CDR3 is TGCAGCGTTGAAGGGGACAGCTTCTACGAGCAGTACTTC. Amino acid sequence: CSVEGDSFYEQYF.